A single TCR beta chain is shown here with its context. These data come from a study of CD8 T cells in Susac syndrome. At the level of the study: Patients with Susac syndrome were, at the time of blood collection, therapy-naive, maintained on corticosteroids, or maintained on intravenous immunoglobulin alone.

CDR3 length: 16 residues. The germline V gene has CDR1 SGHTA and CDR2 FQGNSA. J was trimmed by 4 bases and V by 5 bases; bases with no gene match: 8. With random hexamers, about 0.5 to 1 ug RNA was reverse transcribed. Amplification of TCR beta CDR3 was carried out by immunoSEQ multiplex PCR, which covered 54 Vbeta and 13 Jbeta segments. TCRdb ran MiXCR on the immunoSEQ multiplex PCR reads and lists one entry per CDR3 protein. The data hold roughly 160,000 distinct CDR3 sequences, with about 96% observed a single time. CD8+ and CD4+ T cells from blood underwent TCR beta sequencing, which was carried out in a high-throughput format. Bulk CD8+ and CD4+ cells came from magnetic negative isolation; CD8+ TEMRA by FACS.

This TCR derives from a human donor with Susac syndrome. The sample consisted of CD4+ T cells from PBMCs. This chain links TRBV7-2 with TRBJ2-5; 12 bases are a match to TRBD2. This CDR3 reads CASSPSGGAFRETQYF. CDR3 sequence (DNA): TGTGCCAGCAGCCCTAGCGGGGGGGCTTTTAGAGAGACCCAGTACTTC.